Below, one T cell receptor (beta chain) is given with its context. Its target is not known. TCRdb's copy holds only in-frame clones and misses some; the assay was immunoSEQ multiplex PCR. The table has some 18,000 clones, 75% to 95% seen once. This specimen belongs to a study of graft-versus-host responses after intestinal transplantation. Study-level background: The study gave all recipients anti-thymocyte globulin induction, then tacrolimus and steroids for about three years.

CDR3 length equals 15 residues. With V trimmed by 4 bases and J by 4 bases, 10 bases remained unmatched. Germline assignment: CDR1 LGHNA and CDR2 YNFKEQ. Points from the study as a whole: Allografts of patients with graft-donor T cell macrochimerism showed high graft-versus-host to host-versus-graft clone ratios. An association linked early post-transplant HvG declines with peak circulating GvH clone levels. The marrow of recipients harbored GvH clones, and ileum or blood showed some of them first.

The input for sequencing was PBMCs, taken roughly 54 weeks after transplant. The chain uses TRBV4-2 and TRBJ2-7; TRBD2 agrees at 7 bases. This TCR was recovered from a human patient who received an intestinal transplant, so some T cells may come from the graft donor. The CDR3 loop reads CASSPGERDNYEQYF. The CDR3 DNA is TGTGCCAGCAGCCCCGGGGAGCGGGATAATTACGAGCAGTACTTC.